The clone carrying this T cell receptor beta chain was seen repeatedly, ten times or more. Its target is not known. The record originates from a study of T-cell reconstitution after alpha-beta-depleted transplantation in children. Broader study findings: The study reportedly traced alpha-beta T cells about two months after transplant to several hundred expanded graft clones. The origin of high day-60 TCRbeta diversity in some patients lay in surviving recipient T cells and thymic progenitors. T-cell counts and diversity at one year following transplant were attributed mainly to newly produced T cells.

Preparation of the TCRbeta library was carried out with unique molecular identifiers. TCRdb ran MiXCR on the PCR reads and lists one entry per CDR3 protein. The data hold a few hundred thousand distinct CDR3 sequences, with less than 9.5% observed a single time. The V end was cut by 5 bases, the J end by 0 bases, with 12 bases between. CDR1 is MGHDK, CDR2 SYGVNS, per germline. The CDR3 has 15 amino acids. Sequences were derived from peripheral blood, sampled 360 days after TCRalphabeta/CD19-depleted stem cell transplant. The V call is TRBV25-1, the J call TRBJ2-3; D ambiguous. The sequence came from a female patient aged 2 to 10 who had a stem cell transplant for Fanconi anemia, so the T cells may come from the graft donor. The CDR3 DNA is TGTGCCAGCAGTCACAAGGGAACTAGCACAGATACGCAGTATTTT. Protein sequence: CASSHKGTSTDTQYF.